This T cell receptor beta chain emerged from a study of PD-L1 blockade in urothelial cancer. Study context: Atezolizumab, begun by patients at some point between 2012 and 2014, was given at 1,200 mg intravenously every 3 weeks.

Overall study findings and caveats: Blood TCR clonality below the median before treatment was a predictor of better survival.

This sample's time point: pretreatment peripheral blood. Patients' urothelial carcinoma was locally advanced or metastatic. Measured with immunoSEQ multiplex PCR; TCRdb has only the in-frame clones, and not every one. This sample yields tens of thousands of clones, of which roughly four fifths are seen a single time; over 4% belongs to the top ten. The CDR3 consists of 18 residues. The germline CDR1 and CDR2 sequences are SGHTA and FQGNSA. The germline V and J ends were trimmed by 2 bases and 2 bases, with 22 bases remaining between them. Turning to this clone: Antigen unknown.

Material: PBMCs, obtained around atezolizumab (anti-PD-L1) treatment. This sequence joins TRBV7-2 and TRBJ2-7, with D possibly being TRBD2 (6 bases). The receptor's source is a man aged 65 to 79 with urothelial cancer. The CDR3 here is CASSLSPPTRFLPYEQYF. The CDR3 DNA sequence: TGTGCCAGCAGCTTATCCCCGCCGACTAGATTTCTTCCCTACGAGCAGTACTTC. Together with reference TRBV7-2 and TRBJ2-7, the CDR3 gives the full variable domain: GAGVSQSPSNKVTEKGKDVELRCDPISGHTALYWYRQSLGQGLEFLIYFQGNSAPDKSGLPSDRFSAERTGGSVSTLTIQRTQQEDSAVYLCASSLSPPTRFLPYEQYFGPGTRLTVT.